This entry features one T cell receptor (beta chain) sequence. The CDR3 runs 13 residues. The germline V gene encodes CDR1 SGHTA and CDR2 FQGNSA. The V and J ends lost 5 bases and 6 bases respectively, with 13 bases between them. Primers for the PCR totalled 60 Vbeta and 13 Jbeta. Profiled with immunoSEQ multiplex PCR; TCRdb holds only in-frame clones, not every one. The sample contains some 110,000 clones, around 86% of which appear only once. The data belong to a study of cytomegalovirus exposure and HLA in healthy donors. The sequence was collected from a woman in her twenties or thirties in good health and CMV-seronegative. The chain is built from TRBV7-2 and TRBJ1-2; D gene unclear. The sequenced material came from PBMCs. CDR3 DNA sequence: TGTGCCAGCAGCGTTTTAGCGTTTGATGGCTACACCTTC. Protein product: CASSVLAFDGYTF.